The source of this T cell receptor beta chain is a study of identical twins. Study-wide points: Possibly, invariant MAIT and iNKT cells partly confounded zero-insertion analyses.

Germline V gene data show CDR1 as SGHRS and CDR2 as YFSETQ. Trimming cost V 4 bases and J 1 base; bases outside gene matches: 4. The CDR3 loop spans 14 amino acids. This clonotype was seen at least ten times. No antigen is known for it. TCRdb re-called the 5' RACE reads through MiXCR, storing one row per CDR3 protein. The sample contains some 710,000 distinct CDR3 sequences, roughly 6.2% of which appear only once. This chain links TRBV5-1 with TRBJ2-5, with TRBD1 matching over 7 bases. The source of this sequence is a man aged 18 to 29 in good health. The material sequenced was naive T cells sorted from blood. CDR3 nucleotides: TGCGCCAGCAGCACCGGGACAGCCCAAGAGACCCAGTACTTC. As protein: CASSTGTAQETQYF.